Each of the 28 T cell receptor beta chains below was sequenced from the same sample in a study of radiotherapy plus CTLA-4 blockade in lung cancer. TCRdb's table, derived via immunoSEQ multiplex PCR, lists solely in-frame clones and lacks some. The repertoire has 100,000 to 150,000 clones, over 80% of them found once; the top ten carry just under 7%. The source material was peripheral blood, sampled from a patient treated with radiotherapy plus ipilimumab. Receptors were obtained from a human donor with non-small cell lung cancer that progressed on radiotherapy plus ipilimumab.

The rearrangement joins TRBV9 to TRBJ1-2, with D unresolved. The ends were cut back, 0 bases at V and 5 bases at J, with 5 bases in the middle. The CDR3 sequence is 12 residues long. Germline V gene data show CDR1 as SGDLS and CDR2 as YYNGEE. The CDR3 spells CASSVVGYGYTF. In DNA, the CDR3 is TGTGCCAGCAGCGTAGTCGGATATGGCTACACCTTC.

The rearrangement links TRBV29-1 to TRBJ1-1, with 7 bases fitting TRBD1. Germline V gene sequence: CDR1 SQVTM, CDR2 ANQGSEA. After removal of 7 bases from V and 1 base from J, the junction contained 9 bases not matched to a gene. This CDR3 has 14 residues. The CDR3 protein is CSAVTYRGNTEAFF. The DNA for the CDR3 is TGCAGCGCAGTAACCTACAGGGGGAACACTGAAGCTTTCTTT.

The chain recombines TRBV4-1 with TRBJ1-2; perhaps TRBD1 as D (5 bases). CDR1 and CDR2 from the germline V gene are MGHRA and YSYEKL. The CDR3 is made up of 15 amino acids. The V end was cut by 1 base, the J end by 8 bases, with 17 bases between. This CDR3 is CASSQVQGTTRGYTF. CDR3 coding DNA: TGCGCCAGCAGCCAAGTCCAAGGGACGACGCGGGGCTACACCTTC.

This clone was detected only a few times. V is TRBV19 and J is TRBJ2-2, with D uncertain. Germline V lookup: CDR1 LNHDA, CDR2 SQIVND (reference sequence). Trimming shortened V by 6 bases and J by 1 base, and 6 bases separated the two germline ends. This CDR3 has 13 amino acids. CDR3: CASRRGNTGELFF. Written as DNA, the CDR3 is TGTGCCAGTAGAAGAGGGAACACCGGGGAGCTGTTTTTT.

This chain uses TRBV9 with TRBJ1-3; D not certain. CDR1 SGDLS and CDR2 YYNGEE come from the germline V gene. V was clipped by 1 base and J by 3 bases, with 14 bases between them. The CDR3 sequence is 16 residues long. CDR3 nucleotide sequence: TGTGCCAGCAGCGTAAATGCAGAGAGAAGTGGAAACACCATATATTTT. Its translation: CASSVNAERSGNTIYF.

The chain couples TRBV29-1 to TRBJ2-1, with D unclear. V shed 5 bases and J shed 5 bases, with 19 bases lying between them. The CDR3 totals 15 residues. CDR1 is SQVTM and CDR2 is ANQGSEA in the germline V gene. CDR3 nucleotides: TGCAGCGTTCCCCCGCGAGAAAGAATAAACAATGAGCAGTTCTTC. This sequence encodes CSVPPRERINNEQFF.

The CDR3 bases are TGTGCCAGTAGTATCCTCAAACCTCCGGGACTAGCGGGAGATGAGCAGTTCTTC. This gives the protein CASSILKPPGLAGDEQFF. The genes are TRBV19 and TRBJ2-1; TRBD2 matches at 14 bases. CDR1 LNHDA and CDR2 SQIVND come from the germline V gene (reference sequence). V shed 3 bases and J 8 bases; nucleotides not matched to a gene: 12. The CDR3 consists of 18 residues.

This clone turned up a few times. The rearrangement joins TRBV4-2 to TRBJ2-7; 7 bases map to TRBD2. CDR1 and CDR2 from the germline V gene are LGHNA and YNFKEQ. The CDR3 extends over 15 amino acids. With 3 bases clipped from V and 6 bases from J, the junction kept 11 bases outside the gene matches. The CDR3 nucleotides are TGTGCCAGCAGCCATGGTGGGGGAGGGCCTTCCGAGCAGTACTTC. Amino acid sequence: CASSHGGGGPSEQYF.

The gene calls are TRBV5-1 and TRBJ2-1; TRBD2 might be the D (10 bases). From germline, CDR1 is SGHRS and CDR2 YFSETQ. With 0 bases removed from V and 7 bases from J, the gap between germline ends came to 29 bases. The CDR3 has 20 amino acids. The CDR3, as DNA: TGCGCCAGCAGCTTGGAGTACAGGGGGCTTGGGAGCGGGAGGGCTAATGAGCAGTTCTTC. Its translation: CASSLEYRGLGSGRANEQFF.

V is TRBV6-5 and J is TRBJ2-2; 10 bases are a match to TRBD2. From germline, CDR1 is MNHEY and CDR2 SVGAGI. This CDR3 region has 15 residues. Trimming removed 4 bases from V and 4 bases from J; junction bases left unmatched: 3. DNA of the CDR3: TGTGCCAGCAGTTTAGCGGGAGGCGGCACCGGGGAGCTGTTTTTT. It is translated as CASSLAGGGTGELFF.

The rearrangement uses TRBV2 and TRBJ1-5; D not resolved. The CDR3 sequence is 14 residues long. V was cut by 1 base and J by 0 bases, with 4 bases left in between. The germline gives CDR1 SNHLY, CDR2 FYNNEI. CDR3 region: CASSEGNSNQPQHF. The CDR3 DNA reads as TGTGCCAGCAGTGAAGGGAATAGCAATCAGCCCCAGCATTTT.

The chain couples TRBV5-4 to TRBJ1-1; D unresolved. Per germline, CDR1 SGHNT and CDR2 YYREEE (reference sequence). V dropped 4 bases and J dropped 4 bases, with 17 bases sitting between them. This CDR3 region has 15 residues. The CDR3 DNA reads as TGTGCCAGCAGCCGTACAGCGAGGTCGGGCACTGAAGCTTTCTTT. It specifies CASSRTARSGTEAFF.

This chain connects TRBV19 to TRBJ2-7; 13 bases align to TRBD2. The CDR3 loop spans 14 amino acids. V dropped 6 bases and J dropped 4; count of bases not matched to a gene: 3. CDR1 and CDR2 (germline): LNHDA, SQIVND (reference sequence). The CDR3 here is CASRRTSGRYEQYF. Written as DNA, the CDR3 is TGTGCCAGTAGAAGGACTAGCGGGAGATACGAGCAGTACTTC.

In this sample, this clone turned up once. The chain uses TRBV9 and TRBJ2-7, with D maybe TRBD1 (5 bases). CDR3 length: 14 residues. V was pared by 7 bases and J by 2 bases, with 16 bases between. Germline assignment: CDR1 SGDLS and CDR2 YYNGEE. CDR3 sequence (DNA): TGTGCCAGCTCGAAAGGGGTATCCCCCTACGAGCAGTACTTC. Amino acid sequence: CASSKGVSPYEQYF.

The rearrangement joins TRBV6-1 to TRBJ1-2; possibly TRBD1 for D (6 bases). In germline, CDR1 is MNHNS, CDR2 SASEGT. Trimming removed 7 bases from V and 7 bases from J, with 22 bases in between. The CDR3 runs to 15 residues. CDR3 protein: CASMVEGQMRGGYTF. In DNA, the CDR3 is TGTGCCAGCATGGTTGAAGGACAGATGCGGGGTGGCTACACCTTC.

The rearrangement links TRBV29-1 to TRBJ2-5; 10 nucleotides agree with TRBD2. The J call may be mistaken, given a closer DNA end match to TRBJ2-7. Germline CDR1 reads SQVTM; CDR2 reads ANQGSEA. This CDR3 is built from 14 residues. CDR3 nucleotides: TGCAGCGTCTTAATAGCGGGAGGCATCTACGAGCAGTACTTC. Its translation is CSVLIAGGIYEQYF.

In DNA, the CDR3 is TGCGCCAGCAGCTTGATGACAGGAACTAACACTGAAGCTTTCTTT. It translates to CASSLMTGTNTEAFF. The chain has TRBV5-1 and TRBJ1-1; D perhaps matches TRBD1 (6 bases). Germline V CDR1 and CDR2: SGHRS, YFSETQ. The CDR3 extends over 15 amino acids. V was trimmed by 1 base and J by 2 bases, leaving 12 bases between them.

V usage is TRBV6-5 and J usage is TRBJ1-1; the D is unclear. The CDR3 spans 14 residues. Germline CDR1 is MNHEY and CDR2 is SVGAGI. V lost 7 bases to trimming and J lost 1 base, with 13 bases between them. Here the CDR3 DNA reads TGTGCCAGCACCCCGCGGGTCGGGAACACTGAAGCTTTCTTT. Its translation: CASTPRVGNTEAFF.

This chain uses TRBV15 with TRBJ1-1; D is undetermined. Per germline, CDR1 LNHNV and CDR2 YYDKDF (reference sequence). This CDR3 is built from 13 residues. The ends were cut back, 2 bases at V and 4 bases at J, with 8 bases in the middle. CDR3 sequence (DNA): TGTGCCACCAGCAGAAACTCAGCCACTGAAGCTTTCTTT. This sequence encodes CATSRNSATEAFF.

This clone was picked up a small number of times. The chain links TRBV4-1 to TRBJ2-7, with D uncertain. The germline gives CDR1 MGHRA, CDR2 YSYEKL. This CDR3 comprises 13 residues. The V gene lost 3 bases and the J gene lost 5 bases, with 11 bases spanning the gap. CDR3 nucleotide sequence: TGCGCCAGCAGCCAGATGACCATGGACGAGCAGTACTTC. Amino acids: CASSQMTMDEQYF.

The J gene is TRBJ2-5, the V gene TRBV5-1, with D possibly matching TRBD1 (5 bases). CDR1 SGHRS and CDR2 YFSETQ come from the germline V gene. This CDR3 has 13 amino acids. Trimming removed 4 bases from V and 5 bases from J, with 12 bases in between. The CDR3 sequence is CASSHLGDETQYF. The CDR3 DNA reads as TGCGCCAGCAGCCACCTAGGGGATGAGACCCAGTACTTC.

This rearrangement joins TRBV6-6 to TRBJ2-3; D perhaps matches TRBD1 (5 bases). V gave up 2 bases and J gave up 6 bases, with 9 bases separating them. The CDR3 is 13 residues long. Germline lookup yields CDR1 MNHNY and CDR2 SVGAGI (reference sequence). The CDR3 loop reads CASSYLDMDTQYF. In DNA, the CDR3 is TGTGCCAGCAGTTACCTGGACATGGATACGCAGTATTTT.

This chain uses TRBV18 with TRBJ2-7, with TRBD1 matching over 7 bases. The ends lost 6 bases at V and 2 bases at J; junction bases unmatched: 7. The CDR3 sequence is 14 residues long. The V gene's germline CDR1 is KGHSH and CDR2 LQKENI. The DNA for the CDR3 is TGTGCCAGCTCCTCAACCGGGACAGCCTACGAGCAGTACTTC. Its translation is CASSSTGTAYEQYF.

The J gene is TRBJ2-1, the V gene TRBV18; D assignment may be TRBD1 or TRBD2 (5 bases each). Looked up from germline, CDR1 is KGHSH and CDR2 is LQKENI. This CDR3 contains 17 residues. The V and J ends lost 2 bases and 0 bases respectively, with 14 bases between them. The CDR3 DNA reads TGTGCCAGCTCACCATTACCGGGACGCAGCTCCTACAATGAGCAGTTCTTC. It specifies CASSPLPGRSSYNEQFF. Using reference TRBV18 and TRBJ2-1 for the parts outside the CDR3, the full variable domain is NAGVMQNPRHLVRRRGQEARLRCSPMKGHSHVYWYRQLPEEGLKFMVYLQKENIIDESGMPKERFSAEFPKEGPSILRIQQVVRGDSAAYFCASSPLPGRSSYNEQFFGPGTRLTVL.

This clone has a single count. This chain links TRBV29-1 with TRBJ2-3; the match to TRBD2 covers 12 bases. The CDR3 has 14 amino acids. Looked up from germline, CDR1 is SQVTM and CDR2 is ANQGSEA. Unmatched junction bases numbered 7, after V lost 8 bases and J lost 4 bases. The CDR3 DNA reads TGCAGCTCGACTAGCGGGAGTAATGCAGATACGCAGTATTTT. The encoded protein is CSSTSGSNADTQYF.

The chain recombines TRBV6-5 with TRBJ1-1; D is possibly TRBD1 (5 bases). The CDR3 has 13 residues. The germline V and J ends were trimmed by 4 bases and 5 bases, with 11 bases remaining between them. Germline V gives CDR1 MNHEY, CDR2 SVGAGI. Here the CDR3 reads CASSWDSGTEAFF. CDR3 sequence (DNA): TGTGCCAGCAGTTGGGACTCTGGGACTGAAGCTTTCTTT.

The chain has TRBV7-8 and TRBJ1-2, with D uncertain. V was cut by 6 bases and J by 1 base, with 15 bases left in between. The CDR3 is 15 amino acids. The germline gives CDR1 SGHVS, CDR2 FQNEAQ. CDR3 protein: CASSTEGRSNYGYTF. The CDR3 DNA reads TGTGCCAGCAGTACAGAAGGAAGGAGTAACTATGGCTACACCTTC.

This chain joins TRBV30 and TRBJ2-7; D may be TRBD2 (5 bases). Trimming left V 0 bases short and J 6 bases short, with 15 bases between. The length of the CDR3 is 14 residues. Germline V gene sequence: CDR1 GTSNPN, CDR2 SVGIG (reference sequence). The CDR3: CAWSVVASTGEQYF. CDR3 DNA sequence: TGTGCCTGGAGTGTAGTGGCTAGCACGGGCGAGCAGTACTTC.